The entry below describes one T cell receptor beta chain. This specimen comes from a study of blood T cells in healthy people across ages. Germline assignment: CDR1 SQVTM and CDR2 ANQGSEA. The CDR3 spans 11 residues. V gave up 8 bases and J gave up 4 bases, with 11 bases separating them. Isolation recovered at least 7 million PBMCs from every sample. A second PCR, run for roughly 6 to 11 cycles, used a sample-barcoded 5' primer plus a J-beta primer mix. TCRdb redid the calling of the 5' RACE reads with MiXCR, one entry per CDR3 protein. Of about 930,000 distinct CDR3 sequences in the sample, under 35% were seen once. These data were also reused for a study on T cells of mothers and their children. That source notes: Slightly higher but non-significant overlap marked related mother-child pairs versus unrelated pairs.

This receptor was taken from a woman between 40 and 55 years old in good health. The genes are TRBV29-1 and TRBJ1-1, with D perhaps TRBD1 (6 bases). The material sequenced was blood. The CDR3 DNA follows: TGCAGCTTCAGGGGAGCCACTGAAGCTTTCTTT. Translated: CSFRGATEAFF.